The clone carrying this T cell receptor (beta chain) was seen repeatedly, ten times or more. The V and J ends lost 5 bases and 4 bases respectively, with 21 bases between them. CDR3 length: 16 amino acids. Per the germline V gene, CDR1 is SGHRS and CDR2 is YFSETQ. TCRdb reprocessed the reads with MiXCR, giving one entry per CDR3 protein. The sample lists approximately 240,000 distinct CDR3 sequences, 29% occurring once. The sample is drawn from a study of kidney transplant recipient with SARS-CoV-2 infection. This TCR was sampled from a male patient between 25 and 40 years old who had COVID-19 and was a kidney transplant recipient. Some T cells may be graft donor cells. The sample was a blood sample, taken at baseline and on roughly day 110 from a kidney transplant recipient. This rearrangement joins TRBV5-1 to TRBJ1-2, with D hard to call. CDR3 amino acids: CASRWASVRKTYGYTF. In DNA form, the CDR3 reads TGCGCCAGCAGGTGGGCATCGGTTCGAAAGACCTATGGCTACACCTTC.